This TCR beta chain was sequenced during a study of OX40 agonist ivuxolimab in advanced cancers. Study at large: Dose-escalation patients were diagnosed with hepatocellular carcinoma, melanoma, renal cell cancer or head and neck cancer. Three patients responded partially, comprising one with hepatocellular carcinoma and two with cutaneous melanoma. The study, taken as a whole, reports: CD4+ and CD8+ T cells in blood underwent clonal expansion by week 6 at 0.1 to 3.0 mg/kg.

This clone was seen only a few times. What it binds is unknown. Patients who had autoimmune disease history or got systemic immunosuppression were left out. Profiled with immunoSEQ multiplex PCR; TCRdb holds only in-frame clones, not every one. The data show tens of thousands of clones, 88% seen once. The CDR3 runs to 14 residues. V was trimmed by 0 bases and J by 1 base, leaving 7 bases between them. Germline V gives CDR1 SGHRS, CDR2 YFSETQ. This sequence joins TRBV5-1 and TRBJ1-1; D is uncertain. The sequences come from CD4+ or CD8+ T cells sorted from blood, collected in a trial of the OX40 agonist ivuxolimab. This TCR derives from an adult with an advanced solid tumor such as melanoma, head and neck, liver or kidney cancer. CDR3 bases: TGCGCCAGCAGCTTGGCTCCAGGGAACACTGAAGCTTTCTTT. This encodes CASSLAPGNTEAFF.